The rows below give T cell receptor beta chains drawn from one sample of a study of OX40 agonist ivuxolimab in advanced cancers. Clones were sequenced by immunoSEQ multiplex PCR, and TCRdb holds only the in-frame ones, with some missing. The sample includes 9,500 to 12,000 clones, roughly 80% of them seen just once. This specimen consisted of CD4+ or CD8+ T cells sorted from blood, obtained in a trial of the OX40 agonist ivuxolimab. All receptors come from an adult with an advanced solid tumor such as melanoma, head and neck, liver or kidney cancer. The CDR3 runs from the conserved cysteine through the conserved F or W. D genes are given only for firm matches. Rows may omit the clone size; those that give it use once, few, many or a size class.

TGTGCCAGCTCACCACTCGGGGAGGACTCCGAGCAGTACTTC	CASSPLGEDSEQYF	.	TRBJ2-7	TRBV18	.
TGTGCCAGCAGTGAAGTTTTGGTCTATGGCTACACCTTC	CASSEVLVYGYTF	.	TRBJ1-2	TRBV6-1	once
TGTGCCAGCAGCAAAGGTGGAGGGGCACTCACCGGGGAGCTGTTTTTT	CASSKGGGALTGELFF	.	TRBJ2-2	TRBV7-6	.
TGTGCCAGCAGTTTAGGCGGGGGGCGCGAGCAGTACTTC	CASSLGGGREQYF	TRBD2	TRBJ2-7	TRBV27	once
TGTGCCAGCAGCTTAGTCCAGGGCGGCTACACCTTC	CASSLVQGGYTF	.	TRBJ1-2	TRBV7-9	.
TGTGCCAGCAGCCCGGATGGGGGCGCGTGGAATTCACCCCTCCACTTT	CASSPDGGAWNSPLHF	.	TRBJ1-6	TRBV5-8	.
TGCGCCAGCAGCTCCTACAGCGCCATGGAGGAGACCCAGTACTTC	CASSSYSAMEETQYF	.	TRBJ2-5	TRBV5-1	.
TGTGCCAGCAGCCGATCGACAGGGGATGGAGAGACCCAGTACTTC	CASSRSTGDGETQYF	TRBD1	TRBJ2-5	TRBV5-4	.
TGTGCCAGCAGTTACTTGCGGGGGAGTCCTTCACCCCTCCACTTT	CASSYLRGSPSPLHF	.	TRBJ1-6	TRBV6-5	.
TGTGCCAGCAGCCCCCGACCCGGTAATCAGCCCCAGCATTTT	CASSPRPGNQPQHF	.	TRBJ1-5	TRBV7-3	once
TGTGCCAGCAGTCCCGGCGGGGATACGCAGTATTTT	CASSPGGDTQYF	.	TRBJ2-3	TRBV27	.
TGTGCCAACAGCTACCAGGGGAACTATGGCTACACCTTC	CANSYQGNYGYTF	.	TRBJ1-2	TRBV5-4	.
TGTGCCAGCAGCTCTGGGACGCATAGCACAGATACGCAGTATTTT	CASSSGTHSTDTQYF	.	TRBJ2-3	TRBV7-3	few
TGTGCCAGCAGCACTGGGACTAGAACGTATTACAATGAGCAGTTCTTC	CASSTGTRTYYNEQFF	TRBD2	TRBJ2-1	TRBV9	medium-sized
TGTGCCAGCAGCTTAGGGGGGGGGCCTTCCTACGAGCAGTACTTC	CASSLGGGPSYEQYF	.	TRBJ2-7	TRBV11-2	.
TGTGCCAGCACCATGGACAGGGAGACCCAGTACTTC	CASTMDRETQYF	TRBD1	TRBJ2-5	TRBV6-5	.
TGCGCCAGCAGGTCGACCGACAGTCGGGGGGGATACGAGCAGTACTTC	CASRSTDSRGGYEQYF	TRBD2	TRBJ2-7	TRBV10-2	.
TGTGCCAGCAGCCCCCCCTTGGCAGGACCTTCTGGAAACACCATATATTTT	CASSPPLAGPSGNTIYF	.	TRBJ1-3	TRBV7-3	.
TGTGCCAGCAGCTTGGACCTAGGGGCTGGGGCTTTCTTT	CASSLDLGAGAFF	.	TRBJ1-1	TRBV5-6	.
TGTGCCAGCCAGGACAGGGAACAAGAGACCCAGTACTTC	CASQDREQETQYF	TRBD1	TRBJ2-5	TRBV6-5	.
TGCGCCAGCAGCCAAGGGTATTCTAATGAAAAACTGTTTTTT	CASSQGYSNEKLFF	.	TRBJ1-4	TRBV4-1	.
TGTGCCTGGAGTGTACTTTGGGAGGGGGTGGGCGAGCAGTTCTTC	CAWSVLWEGVGEQFF	.	TRBJ2-1	TRBV30	.
TGCGCCAGCAGCTTGGAGGCTAGCGGGGGGTACACAGATACGCAGTATTTT	CASSLEASGGYTDTQYF	TRBD2	TRBJ2-3	TRBV5-1	.
TGTGCCAGCAGTTTAAAGGGACAGGGTAACTACGAGCAGTACTTC	CASSLKGQGNYEQYF	TRBD1	TRBJ2-7	TRBV27	.
TGCGCCAGCAGCTCCGGGAACCGTTGGGGTGAAAAACTGTTTTTT	CASSSGNRWGEKLFF	.	TRBJ1-4	TRBV4-1	once
TGTGCCAGCAGCCAGGGGTCGACGGGGGGGCTAGAGGAGCAGTTCTTC	CASSQGSTGGLEEQFF	TRBD2	TRBJ2-1	TRBV11-2	.
TGTGCCAGCAGCCTCGGACAGGCGAACACTGAAGCTTTCTTT	CASSLGQANTEAFF	TRBD1	TRBJ1-1	TRBV27	.
TGTGCCAGCAGTTTAGCGCTTTGGGGTGAGCAGTTCTTC	CASSLALWGEQFF	.	TRBJ2-1	TRBV27	.
TGTGCCAGCAGTGATGGGGGGGCCCACATAACAGATACGCAGTATTTT	CASSDGGAHITDTQYF	.	TRBJ2-3	TRBV2	.
TGTGCCAGCTCACCACGGGGAGATGGGAATGAAAAACTGTTTTTT	CASSPRGDGNEKLFF	.	TRBJ1-4	TRBV18	.
TGTGCCAGCTCCCTCGCCGGGACAGGGTACGACGGGCGAGTCAATCAGCCCCAGCATTTT	CASSLAGTGYDGRVNQPQHF	TRBD1	TRBJ1-5	TRBV18	.
TGTGCTAGTGGTTTGGCGAATAGCGGGGGGAAGGTAATCTACAATGAGCAGTTCTTC	CASGLANSGGKVIYNEQFF	TRBD2	TRBJ2-1	TRBV12-5	.
TGTGCCAGCAGTGAAGCGGTGGGGGCGGAGCTCTCCTATGGCTACACCTTC	CASSEAVGAELSYGYTF	.	TRBJ1-2	TRBV6-1	.